The following is a T cell receptor beta chain sequence with its context. Clones were read by immunoSEQ multiplex PCR, and TCRdb kept only the in-frame ones, dropping some. Of 340,000 or so clones listed, roughly 85% are singletons. The sample comes from a study of blood T cell repertoires in COVID-19. V gave up 1 base and J gave up 8 bases; unmatched junction bases: 14. The CDR3 totals 17 residues. The germline V gene encodes CDR1 MGHRA and CDR2 YSYEKL. The TCR originated in a woman in her 40s with acute COVID-19. V gene TRBV4-1 combines with J gene TRBJ2-1; 7 positions match TRBD1. Material: PBMCs or T cells enriched from blood (not recorded which). In DNA, the CDR3 is TGCGCCAGCAGCCAAGTTCCAGGACAGGTCTGGCTCGATGAGCAGTTCTTC. Translation: CASSQVPGQVWLDEQFF.